This T cell receptor beta chain was sequenced for a study of blood T cell repertoires in COVID-19. Study-wide context: Sources were T cells, B-cell-depleted T cells, or PBMCs; the material itself was cDNA or gDNA.

Sequenced by immunoSEQ multiplex PCR; TCRdb stores in-frame clones only, minus some. Among 200,000 to 300,000 clones listed, around 90% were seen once. The V end was cut by 4 bases, the J end by 3 bases, with 14 bases between. The germline CDR1 and CDR2 sequences are SGHAT and FQNNGV. The CDR3 loop spans 15 amino acids. The sequence came from a woman in her 70s with active or convalescent COVID-19. The sequenced sample consisted of peripheral blood. The V and J genes are TRBV11-2 and TRBJ2-3; a possible D gene is TRBD1 (5 bases). The CDR3 region has the DNA TGTGCCAGCAGCTCGTCGGCAGGGTGGACAGATACGCAGTATTTT. This gives the protein CASSSSAGWTDTQYF.